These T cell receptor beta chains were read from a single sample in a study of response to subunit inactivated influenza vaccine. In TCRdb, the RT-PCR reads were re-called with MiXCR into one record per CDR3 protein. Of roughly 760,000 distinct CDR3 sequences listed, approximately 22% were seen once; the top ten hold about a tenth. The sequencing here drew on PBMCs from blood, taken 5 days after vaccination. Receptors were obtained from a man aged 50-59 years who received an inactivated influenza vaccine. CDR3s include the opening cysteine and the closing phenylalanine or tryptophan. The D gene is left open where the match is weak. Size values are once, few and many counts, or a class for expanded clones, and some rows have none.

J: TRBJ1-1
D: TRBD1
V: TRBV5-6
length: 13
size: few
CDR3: CASRQGGTSEAFF
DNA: TGTGCTAGTAGACAGGGGGGAACTTCTGAAGCTTTCTTT

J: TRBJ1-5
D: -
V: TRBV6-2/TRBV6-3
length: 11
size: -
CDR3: CASSYSGAQHF
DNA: TGTGCCAGCAGTTACTCGGGAGCCCAGCATTTT

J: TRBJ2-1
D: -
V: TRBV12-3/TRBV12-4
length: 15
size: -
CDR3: CASNPQGGGYNEQFF
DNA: TGTGCCAGCAATCCTCAAGGGGGGGGGTACAATGAGCAGTTCTTC

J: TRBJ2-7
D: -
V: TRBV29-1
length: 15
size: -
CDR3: CSVGGRQASSYEQYF
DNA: TGCAGCGTTGGGGGGCGACAGGCAAGCTCCTACGAGCAGTACTTC

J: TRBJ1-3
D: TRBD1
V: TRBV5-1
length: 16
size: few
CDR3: CASSRETGGTGNTIYF
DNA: TGCGCCAGCAGCCGGGAAACAGGGGGCACTGGAAACACCATATATTTT

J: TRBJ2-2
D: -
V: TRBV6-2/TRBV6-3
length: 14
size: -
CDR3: CASTFSGNTGELFF
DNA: TGTGCCAGCACCTTTAGCGGGAACACCGGGGAGCTGTTTTTT

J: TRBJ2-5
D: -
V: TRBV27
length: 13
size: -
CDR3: CASSIQGQETQYF
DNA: TGTGCCAGCAGTATACAGGGACAAGAGACCCAGTACTTC

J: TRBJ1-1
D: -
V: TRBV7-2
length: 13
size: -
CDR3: CASSGWGNTEAFF
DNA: TGTGCCAGCAGCGGATGGGGTAACACTGAAGCTTTCTTT

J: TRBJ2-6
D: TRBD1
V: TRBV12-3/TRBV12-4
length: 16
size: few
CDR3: CASSFGTGVGANVLTF
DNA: TGTGCCAGCAGTTTCGGGACAGGGGTTGGGGCCAACGTCCTGACTTTC

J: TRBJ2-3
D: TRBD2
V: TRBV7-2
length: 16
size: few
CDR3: CASSLVTSGSADTQYF
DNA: TGTGCCAGCAGCTTAGTCACTAGCGGGAGTGCGGATACGCAGTATTTT

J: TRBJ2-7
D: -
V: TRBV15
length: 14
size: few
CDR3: CATSRSGHLYEQYF
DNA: TGTGCCACCAGCAGGTCGGGACACCTCTACGAGCAGTACTTC

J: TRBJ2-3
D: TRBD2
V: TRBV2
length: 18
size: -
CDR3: CASVGWIPGLAVTDTQYF
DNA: TGTGCCAGTGTTGGTTGGATACCGGGACTAGCGGTCACAGATACGCAGTATTTT

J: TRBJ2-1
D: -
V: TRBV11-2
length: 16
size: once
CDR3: CASSLEGASSYNEQFF
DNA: TGTGCCAGCAGCTTAGAGGGGGCGAGCTCCTACAATGAGCAGTTCTTC

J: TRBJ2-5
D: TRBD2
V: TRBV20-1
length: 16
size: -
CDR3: CSATVAEGGYQETQYF
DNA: TGCAGTGCTACAGTAGCAGAGGGAGGGTACCAAGAGACCCAGTACTTC

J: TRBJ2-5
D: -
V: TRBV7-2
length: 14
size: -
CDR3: CASSLVWVAETQYF
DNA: TGTGCCAGCAGCTTAGTGTGGGTAGCAGAGACCCAGTACTTC

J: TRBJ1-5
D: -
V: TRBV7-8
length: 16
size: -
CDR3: CASSLFAGTSNQPQHF
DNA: TGTGCCAGCAGCTTATTTGCAGGGACTAGCAATCAGCCCCAGCATTTT

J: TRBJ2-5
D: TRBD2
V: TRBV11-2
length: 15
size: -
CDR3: CASSLDRLAGETQYF
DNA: TGTGCCAGCAGCTTAGATAGACTAGCTGGGGAGACCCAGTACTTC

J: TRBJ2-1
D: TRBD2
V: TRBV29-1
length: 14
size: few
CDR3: CSVAGTSGHNEQFF
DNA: TGCAGCGTTGCTGGGACTAGCGGCCACAATGAGCAGTTCTTC

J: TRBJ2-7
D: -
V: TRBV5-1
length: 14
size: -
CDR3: CASSLDRTAYEQYF
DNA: TGCGCCAGCAGCTTGGATCGGACAGCCTACGAGCAGTACTTC

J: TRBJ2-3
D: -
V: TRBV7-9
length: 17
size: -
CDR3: CASSLVLERPRADTQYF
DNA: TGTGCCAGCAGCTTAGTCCTCGAGCGGCCCCGCGCAGATACGCAGTATTTT

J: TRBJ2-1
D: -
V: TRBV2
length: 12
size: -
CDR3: CASSRTDNEQFF
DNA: TGTGCCAGCAGTAGGACTGACAATGAGCAGTTCTTC

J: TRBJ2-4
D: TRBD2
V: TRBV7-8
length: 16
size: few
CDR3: CASSLVSGGAKNIQYF
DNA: TGTGCCAGCAGCTTAGTATCGGGAGGAGCCAAAAACATTCAGTACTTC

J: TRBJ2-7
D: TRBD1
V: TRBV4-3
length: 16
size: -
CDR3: CASSQNTGTGTYEQYF
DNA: TGCGCCAGCAGCCAAAATACCGGGACAGGGACCTACGAGCAGTACTTC

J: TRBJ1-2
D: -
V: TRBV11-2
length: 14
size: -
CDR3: CASSLVGNADGYTF
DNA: TGTGCCAGCAGCTTAGTAGGGAACGCGGATGGCTACACCTTC

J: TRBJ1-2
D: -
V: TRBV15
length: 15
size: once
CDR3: CATSKMGTDGYGYTF
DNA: TGTGCCACCAGCAAAATGGGAACGGACGGCTATGGCTACACCTTC

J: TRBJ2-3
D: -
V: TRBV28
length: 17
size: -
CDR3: CASSVYKRLAGTDTQYF
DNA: TGTGCCAGCAGTGTTTACAAGCGGCTAGCCGGCACAGATACGCAGTATTTT

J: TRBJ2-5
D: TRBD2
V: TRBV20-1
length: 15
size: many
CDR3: CSASSGTSGGETQYF
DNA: TGCAGTGCTTCATCAGGGACTAGCGGGGGAGAGACCCAGTACTTC

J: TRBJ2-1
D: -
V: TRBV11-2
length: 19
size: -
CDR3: CASSFSTATYRGGRNEQFF
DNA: TGTGCCAGCAGCTTTTCCACCGCAACTTACAGGGGGGGGAGGAATGAGCAGTTCTTC

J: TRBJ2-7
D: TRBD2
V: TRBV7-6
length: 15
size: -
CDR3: CASSLVERGTYEQYF
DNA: TGTGCCAGCAGCTTAGTCGAGCGGGGGACCTACGAGCAGTACTTC

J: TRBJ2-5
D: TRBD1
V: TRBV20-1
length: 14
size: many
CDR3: CSADPGQGAETQYF
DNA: TGCAGTGCAGACCCGGGACAGGGGGCGGAGACCCAGTACTTC

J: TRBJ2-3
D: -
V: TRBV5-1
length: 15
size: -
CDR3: CASSSRTPHADTQYF
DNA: TGCGCCAGCAGCTCCCGGACGCCCCACGCAGATACGCAGTATTTT

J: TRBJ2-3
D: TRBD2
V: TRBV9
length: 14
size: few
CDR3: CASSPQTSGDTQYF
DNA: TGTGCCAGCAGCCCTCAGACTAGCGGAGATACGCAGTATTTT

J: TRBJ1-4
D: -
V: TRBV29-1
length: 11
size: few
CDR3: CSVVRGEKLFF
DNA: TGCAGCGTTGTGAGGGGCGAAAAACTGTTTTTT

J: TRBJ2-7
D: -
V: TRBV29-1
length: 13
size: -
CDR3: CSVTQGPSYEQYF
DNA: TGCAGCGTTACCCAGGGCCCCTCCTACGAGCAGTACTTC

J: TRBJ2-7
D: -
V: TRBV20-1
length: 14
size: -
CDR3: CSAYSTGVTYEQYF
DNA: TGTAGTGCTTATAGTACGGGAGTAACCTACGAGCAGTACTTC

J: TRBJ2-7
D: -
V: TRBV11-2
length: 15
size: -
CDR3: CASSSRQKNLYEQYF
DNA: TGTGCCAGCAGCTCACGACAGAAAAATCTCTACGAGCAGTACTTC

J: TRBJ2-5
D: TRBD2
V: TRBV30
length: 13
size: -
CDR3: CAWSKLAEETQYF
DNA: TGTGCCTGGAGTAAACTAGCGGAAGAGACCCAGTACTTC

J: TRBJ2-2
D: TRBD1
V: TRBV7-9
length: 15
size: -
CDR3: CASSLTTGSAGELFF
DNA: TGTGCCAGCAGCTTAACGACAGGGTCGGCCGGGGAGCTGTTTTTT

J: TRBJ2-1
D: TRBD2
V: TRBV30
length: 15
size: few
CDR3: CAWSAWVQGLGEQFF
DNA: TGTGCCTGGAGTGCCTGGGTTCAGGGACTAGGCGAGCAGTTCTTC

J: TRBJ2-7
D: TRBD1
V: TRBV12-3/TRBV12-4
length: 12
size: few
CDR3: CASTRQGLGQYF
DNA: TGTGCCAGCACGAGACAGGGGTTGGGGCAGTACTTC

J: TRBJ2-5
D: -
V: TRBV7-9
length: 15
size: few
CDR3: CASSSSNQGRETQYF
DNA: TGTGCCAGCAGCTCCTCGAACCAGGGTAGAGAGACCCAGTACTTC

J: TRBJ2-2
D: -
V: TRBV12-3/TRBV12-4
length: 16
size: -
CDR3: CASSHLSRRNTGELFF
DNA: TGTGCCAGCAGTCACCTATCGCGGAGAAACACCGGGGAGCTGTTTTTT

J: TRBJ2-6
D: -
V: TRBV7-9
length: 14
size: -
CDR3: CASSLAGSGNVLTF
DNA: TGTGCCAGCAGCTTAGCGGGGTCAGGGAACGTCCTGACTTTC

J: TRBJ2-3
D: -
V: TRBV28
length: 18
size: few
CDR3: CASSLYIGGTLSTDTQYF
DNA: TGTGCCAGCAGTTTATATATTGGGGGGACTTTAAGCACAGATACGCAGTATTTT

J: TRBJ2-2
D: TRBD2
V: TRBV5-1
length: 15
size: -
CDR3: CASSLNAGGTGELFF
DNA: TGCGCCAGCAGCTTGAACGCGGGGGGAACCGGGGAGCTGTTTTTT

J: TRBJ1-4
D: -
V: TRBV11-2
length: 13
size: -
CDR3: CASSLLRVEKLFF
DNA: TGTGCCAGCAGCTTACTCAGAGTTGAAAAACTGTTTTTT

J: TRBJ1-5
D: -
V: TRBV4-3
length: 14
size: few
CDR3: CASSPDYSNQPQHF
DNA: TGCGCCAGCAGCCCAGACTATAGCAATCAGCCCCAGCATTTT

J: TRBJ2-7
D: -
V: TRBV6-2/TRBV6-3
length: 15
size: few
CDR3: CASSQRDEGNYEQYF
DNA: TGTGCCAGCAGTCAGAGGGATGAAGGGAATTACGAGCAGTACTTC